This T cell receptor beta chain stems from a study of molecular identifiers for immune sequencing clone quantification. About the research overall: In replicates, RNA taken from approximately 20,000 or 100,000 naive CD8 cells was divided five ways, and four portions underwent sequencing.

Germline V gene sequence: CDR1 SGHAT, CDR2 FQDESV (reference sequence). The length of the CDR3 is 12 residues. About this clonotype: Antigen specificity is unknown. Compared with germline, one end of the junction differs, possibly owing to a read error.

Study-level points and caveats: Sizes of highly expanded clones could be underestimated through identical TCRs sharing a barcode.

Each CDR3 protein is one row after TCRdb ran MiXCR on the PCR reads. The table has over 55,000 distinct CDR3 sequences, less than 20% seen once; the top ten hold approximately 1.5%. It was from roughly 21,000 to 960,000 sorted cells, with 10%, 30% or 50% RNA, that naive CD8 libraries came. The receptor's source is a human donor in good health. Some libraries in this study had Jurkat cell RNA spiked in. The sample was naive CD8+ T cells from blood, with Jurkat cell RNA spiked in. The subset is: FACS-sorted CD8+CD4-CCR7+CD45RA+ naive T cells. The genes are TRBV11-1 and TRBJ2-7, with a weak D call TRBD1 (5 bases). DNA for the CDR3: TGTGCCAGCAGCTTAGGGCAGGGATACCTCCACTTC. This gives the protein CASSLGQGYLHF.